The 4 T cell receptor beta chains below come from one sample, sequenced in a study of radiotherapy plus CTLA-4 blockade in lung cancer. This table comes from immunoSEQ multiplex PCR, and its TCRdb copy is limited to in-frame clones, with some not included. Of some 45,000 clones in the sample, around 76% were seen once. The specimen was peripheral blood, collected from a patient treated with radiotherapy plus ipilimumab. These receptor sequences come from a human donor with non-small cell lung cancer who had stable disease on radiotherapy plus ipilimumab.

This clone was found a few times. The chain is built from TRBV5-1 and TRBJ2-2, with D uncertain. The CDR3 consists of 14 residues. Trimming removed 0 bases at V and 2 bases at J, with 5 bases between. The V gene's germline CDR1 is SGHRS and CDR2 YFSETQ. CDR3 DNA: TGCGCCAGCAGCTTGGCGTCTAACACCGGGGAGCTGTTTTTT. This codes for CASSLASNTGELFF.

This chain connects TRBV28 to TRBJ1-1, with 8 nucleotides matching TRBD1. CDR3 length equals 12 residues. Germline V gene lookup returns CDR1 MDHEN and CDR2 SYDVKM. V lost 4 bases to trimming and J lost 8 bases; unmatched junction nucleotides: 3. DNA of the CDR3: TGTGCCAGCAGTTCTCAGGGGGCGGAAGCTTTCTTT. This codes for CASSSQGAEAFF. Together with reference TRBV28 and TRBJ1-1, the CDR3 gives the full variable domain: DVKVTQSSRYLVKRTGEKVFLECVQDMDHENMFWYRQDPGLGLRLIYFSYDVKMKEKGDIPEGYSVSREKKERFSLILESASTNQTSMYLCASSSQGAEAFFGQGTRLTVV.

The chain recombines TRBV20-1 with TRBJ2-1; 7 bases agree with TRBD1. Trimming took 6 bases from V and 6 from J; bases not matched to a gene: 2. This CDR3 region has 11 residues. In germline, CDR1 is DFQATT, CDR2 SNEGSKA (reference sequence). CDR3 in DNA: TGCAGTGCGAACAGGGGCAATGAGCAGTTCTTC. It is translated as CSANRGNEQFF.

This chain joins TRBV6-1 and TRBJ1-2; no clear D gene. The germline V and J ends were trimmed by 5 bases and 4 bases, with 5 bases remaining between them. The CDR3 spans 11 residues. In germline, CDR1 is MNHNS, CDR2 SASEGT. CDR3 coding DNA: TGTGCCAGCAGTCACAGCTATGGCTACACCTTC. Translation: CASSHSYGYTF.